The rows below give T cell receptor beta chains drawn from one sample of a study of circulating and synovial CD4+ cells in juvenile arthritis. The table came from immunoSEQ multiplex PCR; TCRdb's copy has only in-frame clones and leaves some out. Seen here are tens of thousands of clones, about 93% observed once, and the top ten hold 2.5% to 3%. Sequenced sample: CD4+ T cells from blood. These receptors were taken from a human donor with juvenile idiopathic arthritis. Both conserved end residues are part of each CDR3. D genes are given only for firm matches. Clone size is not always given. Where it is, it says once, few, many or a class for expanded clones.

clone size | J gene | V gene | D gene | CDR3 DNA | CDR3 protein
. | TRBJ1-5 | TRBV19 | TRBD1 | TGTGCCAGTAGTATACGGCAGGGGGCGGGTCAGCCCCAGCATTTT | CASSIRQGAGQPQHF
. | TRBJ2-1 | TRBV6-6 | . | TGTGCCAGCAGGCCTAGTAGCAATGAGCAGTTCTTC | CASRPSSNEQFF
once | TRBJ2-5 | TRBV19 | . | TGTGCCAGTAGTCCCCGGACTAACCAAGAGACCCAGTACTTC | CASSPRTNQETQYF
once | TRBJ1-5 | TRBV29-1 | . | TGCAGCGTTGAAGCAGGGAGCAATCAGCCCCAGCATTTT | CSVEAGSNQPQHF
. | TRBJ2-3 | TRBV5-8 | TRBD1 | TGTGCCAGCAGCTTGGTACAGGGGGGACTCGTCACAGATACGCAGTATTTT | CASSLVQGGLVTDTQYF
. | TRBJ1-2 | TRBV18 | TRBD1 | TGTGCCAGCTCACCAGGCACAGGGGTGTCGTATGGCTACACCTTC | CASSPGTGVSYGYTF
once | TRBJ2-7 | TRBV4-1 | . | TGCGCCAGCAGCCAAGAGGCCGGGAGAGGCTACGAGCAGTACTTC | CASSQEAGRGYEQYF
. | TRBJ2-7 | TRBV6-1 | . | TGTGCCAGCAGTGAAGGGGGAGGTGCCTACGAGCAGTACTTC | CASSEGGGAYEQYF
. | TRBJ2-2 | TRBV19 | . | TGTGCCAGTAGTACTACGGGACTGAGGAACCGGGAGCTGTTTTTT | CASSTTGLRNRELFF
. | TRBJ2-7 | TRBV28 | TRBD1 | TGTGCCAGCAGTCCCATATGGGGGACCGGGACAGATTCCTACGAGCAGTACTTC | CASSPIWGTGTDSYEQYF
. | TRBJ1-2 | TRBV19 | TRBD1 | TGTGCCAGTAGACCCCCCGGACAGGGGATTAATGGCTACACCTTC | CASRPPGQGINGYTF
once | TRBJ2-7 | TRBV7-9 | . | TGTGCCAGCAGCTTAGGGCAGGAGGACTACGAGCAGTACTTC | CASSLGQEDYEQYF
. | TRBJ2-3 | TRBV9 | TRBD1 | TGTGCCAGCAGCGTAGGGGACAGGGAGTACACAGATACGCAGTATTTT | CASSVGDREYTDTQYF
. | TRBJ2-3 | TRBV6-4 | . | TGTGCCAGCAGAGAACAGGGTTCTAGCACAGATACGCAGTATTTT | CASREQGSSTDTQYF
. | TRBJ2-1 | TRBV18 | TRBD2 | TGTGCCAGCTCACTGCTTCTAGCGGGAGCCGACAATGAGCAGTTCTTC | CASSLLLAGADNEQFF
. | TRBJ2-5 | TRBV6-5 | . | TGTGCCAGCAGTTACTCGGTGCGGGGACAAGAGACCCAGTACTTC | CASSYSVRGQETQYF
. | TRBJ2-1 | TRBV21-1 | . | TGTGCCAGCAGCAAACGTTTGGGACTAGCGGGAGACAATGAGCAGTTCTTC | CASSKRLGLAGDNEQFF
. | TRBJ2-1 | TRBV19 | . | TGTGCCAGTAGTACCCAGGGGGGTGGCTACAATGAGCAGTTCTTC | CASSTQGGGYNEQFF
. | TRBJ1-4 | TRBV7-9 | . | TGTGCCAGCAGAATGAGTGCAACTAATGAAAAACTGTTTTTT | CASRMSATNEKLFF
. | TRBJ2-2 | TRBV30 | . | TGTGCCTGGAGTGTATTAGGGACTGGGGAGCTGTTTTTT | CAWSVLGTGELFF
. | TRBJ1-2 | TRBV9 | TRBD1 | TGTGCCAGCAGCGTAGATGGGACAGGGGATTATGGCTACACCTTC | CASSVDGTGDYGYTF
. | TRBJ2-1 | TRBV4-1 | . | TGCGCCAGCAGCCAAGTCGGGGGAAATAGACAGAGCGGTGAGCAGTTCTTC | CASSQVGGNRQSGEQFF
. | TRBJ1-5 | TRBV19 | TRBD1 | TGTGCCAGTAGCCAGGGACAGGTCGTCAATCAGCCCCAGCATTTT | CASSQGQVVNQPQHF
few | TRBJ1-3 | TRBV5-5 | . | TGTGCCAGCAGCTCACTACAGGGCACCCCTGGAAACACCATATATTTT | CASSSLQGTPGNTIYF
. | TRBJ2-5 | TRBV5-1 | . | TGCGCCAGCAGCTTGGGCCCAGGCGAGGGGACCCAGTACTTC | CASSLGPGEGTQYF
once | TRBJ1-2 | TRBV28 | TRBD1 | TGTGCCAGCAGCCTGACAGGGGTGAATGGCTACACCTTC | CASSLTGVNGYTF
. | TRBJ2-5 | TRBV30 | TRBD1 | TGTGCCTGGAGTGTAGAGGCAGGGGGAAGGGAGACCCAGTACTTC | CAWSVEAGGRETQYF
. | TRBJ1-4 | TRBV11-2 | . | TGTGCCAGCAGCCTCCCCGTTTCAGTCATGGCAGAAAAACTGTTTTTT | CASSLPVSVMAEKLFF
. | TRBJ1-5 | TRBV27 | TRBD1 | TGTGCCAGCCGCAGACAGGGGAAGAATCAGCCCCAGCATTTT | CASRRQGKNQPQHF
. | TRBJ1-1 | TRBV2 | TRBD1 | TGTGCCAGCAACGGACAGGGGGAATACACTGAAGCTTTCTTT | CASNGQGEYTEAFF
. | TRBJ2-3 | TRBV28 | . | TGTGCTGCGGGACGAAGCACAGATACGCAGTATTTT | CAAGRSTDTQYF
once | TRBJ2-3 | TRBV28 | . | TGTGCCAGCAGCCCTCTCGGGGAGGCCACCACAGATACGCAGTATTTT | CASSPLGEATTDTQYF
. | TRBJ2-7 | TRBV18 | TRBD1 | TGTGCCAGCTCACCCGGGACAGGGAATAAGTACGAGCAGTACTTC | CASSPGTGNKYEQYF
. | TRBJ1-5 | TRBV7-9 | . | TGTGCCAGCAGCTTATCGTCGAGCAATCAGCCCCAGCATTTT | CASSLSSSNQPQHF